This T cell receptor (beta chain) is drawn from a study of Ad26.COV2.S vaccination and SARS-CoV-2 variants. Overall study context: In the study, Ad26.COV2.S was injected intramuscularly once, or twice 56 days apart. Study results and limitations: Participants in the vaccine arm had higher spike-specific TCR breadth; placebo recipients had lower.

This sample's treatment: 19 received Ad26.COV2.S at low or high dose, single or two shots; a few received placebo; per-sample allocation not given. Samples were taken on day 63 after the first vaccine or placebo injection. Based in Boston, the donor was an adult of 18-55 years. Germline V gives CDR1 SGHTA, CDR2 FQGTGA. Trimming pared 4 bases from V and 6 bases from J, leaving 12 bases between. The CDR3 consists of 14 residues. Generated by immunoSEQ multiplex PCR, the TCRdb table keeps only in-frame clones and is missing some. The sample records 300,000 to 350,000 clones, about nine tenths being singletons. As to this clone: Its antigen is not identified.

This receptor was taken from a person aged 18-60 years who received the Ad26.COV2.S COVID-19 vaccine or a placebo. The chain has TRBV7-3 and TRBJ2-2; unclear D gene. Source: peripheral blood, taken in a trial of Ad26.COV2.S vaccine versus placebo. CDR3 residues: CASSSIDRAGELFF. The CDR3 nucleotides are TGTGCCAGCAGCTCCATAGACCGCGCCGGGGAGCTGTTTTTT.